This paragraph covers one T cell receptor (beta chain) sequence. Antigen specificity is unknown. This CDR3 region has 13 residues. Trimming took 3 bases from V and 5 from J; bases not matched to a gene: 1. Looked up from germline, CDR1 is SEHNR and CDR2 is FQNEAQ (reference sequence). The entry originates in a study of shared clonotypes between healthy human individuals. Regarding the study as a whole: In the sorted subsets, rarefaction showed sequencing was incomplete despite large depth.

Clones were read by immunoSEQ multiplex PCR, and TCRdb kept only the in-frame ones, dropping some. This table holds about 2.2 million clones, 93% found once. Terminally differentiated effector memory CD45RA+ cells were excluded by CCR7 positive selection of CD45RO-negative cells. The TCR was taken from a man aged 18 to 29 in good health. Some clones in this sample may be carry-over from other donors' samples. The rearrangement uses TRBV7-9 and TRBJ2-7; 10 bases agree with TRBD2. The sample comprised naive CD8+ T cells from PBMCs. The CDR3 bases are TGTGCCAGCAGCTTCGGACTAGCGGACGAGCAGTACTTC. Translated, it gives CASSFGLADEQYF.